The TCR beta chain under discussion was sequenced for a study of identical twins. This clonotype has only a few counts. The CDR3 is 15 amino acids. Germline CDR1 is SEHNR and CDR2 is FQNEAQ (reference sequence). V shed 3 bases and J shed 1 base, with 11 bases lying between them. From the 5' RACE reads, TCRdb called clonotypes with MiXCR, one entry per CDR3 protein. Of some 270,000 distinct CDR3 sequences listed, roughly 8.7% were seen once; the top ten hold roughly 3%. The same data also went into a second study, on yellow fever vaccine responses in identical twins. That source reports: In identical twins, vaccine T cell responses appeared partly shared and partly individual.

This TCR derives from a woman younger than 35 in good health. Material for sequencing was CD8+ T cells sorted from blood. The V gene is TRBV7-9, the J gene TRBJ2-3; D gene unclear. CDR3 nucleotide sequence: TGTGCCAGCAGCTTCGCTCCGGGCGGCACAGATACGCAGTATTTT. Amino acid sequence: CASSFAPGGTDTQYF. Together with reference TRBV7-9 and TRBJ2-3, the CDR3 gives the full variable domain: DTGVSQNPRHKITKRGQNVTFRCDPISEHNRLYWYRQTLGQGPEFLTYFQNEAQLEKSRLLSDRFSAERPKGSFSTLEIQRTEQGDSAMYLCASSFAPGGTDTQYFGPGTRLTVL.